Below, 2 T cell receptor beta chains from the same sample are listed, as sequenced in a study of tumor-infiltrating lymphocytes in primary liver carcinoma. The authors made TCR beta cDNA from roughly 480 ng total RNA with a constant-region primer. ARM-PCR, slightly modified, supplied the TCR beta libraries through three nested multiplex PCR rounds. Both of the initial two PCR rounds ran for approximately 10 cycles and employed TRBV1-TRBV30 forward primers alongside a C-beta reverse primer. TCRdb reprocessed the multiplex PCR reads via MiXCR and lists one record per CDR3 protein. The sample has 300,000 to 400,000 distinct CDR3 sequences; about 60% are singletons. In addition to blood RNA drawn from unsorted whole blood, germline DNA was extracted. The sequencing sample was made of peripheral blood. These receptors all come from a man in his forties with primary liver carcinoma and hepatitis B virus infection.

Turning to this clonotype: A much larger clone is a single base away; this may be a read error. The V call is TRBV4-3, the J call TRBJ2-3, with D possibly TRBD2 on 6 matching bases. CDR1 and CDR2 from the germline V gene are LGHNA and YSLEER. The CDR3 is made up of 14 amino acids. The CDR3 nucleotides read TGCGCCAGCAGCCAAGGTACTAGCTCCGATAGGCAGTATTTT. This encodes CASSQGTSSDRQYF.

In the case of this clonotype: This sequence may be a read error, since a much larger clone differs from it by one base. J is TRBJ2-1 and V is TRBV12-3 or TRBV12-4, with D possibly matching TRBD1 (6 bases). CDR3 size: 15 residues. This CDR3 reads CGSSFGTNLQNEQFF. Here the CDR3 DNA reads TGTGGCAGCAGTTTCGGGACAAACCTACAGAATGAGCAGTTCTTC.